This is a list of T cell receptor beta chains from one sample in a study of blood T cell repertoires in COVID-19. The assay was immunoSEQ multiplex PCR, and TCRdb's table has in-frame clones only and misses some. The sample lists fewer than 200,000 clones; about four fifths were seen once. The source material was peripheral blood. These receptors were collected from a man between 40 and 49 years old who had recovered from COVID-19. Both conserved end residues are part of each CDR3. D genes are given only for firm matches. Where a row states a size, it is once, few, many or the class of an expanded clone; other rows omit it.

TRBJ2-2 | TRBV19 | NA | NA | TGTGCCAGTAGGAGAGGGGGCACCGGGGAGCTGTTTTTT | CASRRGGTGELFF
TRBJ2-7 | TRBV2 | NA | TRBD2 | TGTGCCAGCAGTGTCGGGGGGGCGGTCAACGAGCAGTACTTC | CASSVGGAVNEQYF
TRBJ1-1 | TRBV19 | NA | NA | TGTGCCAGTAGTATCCCCCCAGGGGCTGGTTGGTACACTGAAGCTTTCTTT | CASSIPPGAGWYTEAFF
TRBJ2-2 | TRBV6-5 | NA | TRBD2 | TGTGCCAGCAGGCCAACTAGCGGGAGATCCGGGGAGCTGTTTTTT | CASRPTSGRSGELFF
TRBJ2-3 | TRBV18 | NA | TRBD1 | TGTGCCAGCTCACCAGGGCAGGGGGCTACAGATACGCAGTATTTT | CASSPGQGATDTQYF
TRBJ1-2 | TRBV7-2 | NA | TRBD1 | TGTGCCAGCAGCTTAGTTGGACAGGGTGGCGGCTACACCTTC | CASSLVGQGGGYTF
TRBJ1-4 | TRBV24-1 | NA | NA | TGTGCCACCAGTGATTCCGGTGAAAAACTGTTTTTT | CATSDSGEKLFF
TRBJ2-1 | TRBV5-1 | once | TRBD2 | TGCGCCAGCAGCTCTAGCGGGAGTGGTAGAAATGAGCAGTTCTTC | CASSSSGSGRNEQFF
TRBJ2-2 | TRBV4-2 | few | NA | TGTGCCAGCAGCCAGCCGACCGACAGGAACGGATTCGGGGAGCTGTTTTTT | CASSQPTDRNGFGELFF
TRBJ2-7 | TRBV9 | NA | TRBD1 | TGTGCCAGCAGCGTAGGACAGGGGGGCTACGAGCAGTACTTC | CASSVGQGGYEQYF
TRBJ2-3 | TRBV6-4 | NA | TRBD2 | TGTGCCAGCTCGGTAGCGGGGGGGCCGGGCACAGATACGCAGTATTTT | CASSVAGGPGTDTQYF
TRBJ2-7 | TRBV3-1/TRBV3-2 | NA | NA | TGTGCCAGCAGCCAATTAAGCGGTTTCTACGAGCAGTACTTC | CASSQLSGFYEQYF
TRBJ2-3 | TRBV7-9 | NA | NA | TGTGCCAGCACCAACCCCCCCGGCGGGAGCACAGATACGCAGTATTTT | CASTNPPGGSTDTQYF
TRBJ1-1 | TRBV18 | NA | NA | TGTGCCAGCTCAGGGGCTAACACTGAAGCTTTCTTT | CASSGANTEAFF
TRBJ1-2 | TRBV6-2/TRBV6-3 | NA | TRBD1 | TGTGCCAGCAGTTCGACAGGGACGGGTGGCTACACCTTC | CASSSTGTGGYTF
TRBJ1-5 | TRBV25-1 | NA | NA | TGTGCCAGCAGGGAGGGATTGGAGGGCAGCAATCAGCCCCAGCATTTT | CASREGLEGSNQPQHF
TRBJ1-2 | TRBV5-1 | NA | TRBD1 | TGCGCCAGCAGAGCGGGAGACAGGGACTATGGCTACACCTTC | CASRAGDRDYGYTF
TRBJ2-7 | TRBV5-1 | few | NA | TGCGCCAGCAGTGACAACTACGAGCAGTACTTC | CASSDNYEQYF
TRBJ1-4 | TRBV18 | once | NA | TGTGCCAGCTCACCATTTTTGGGGGCTAGTAATGAAAAACTGTTTTTT | CASSPFLGASNEKLFF
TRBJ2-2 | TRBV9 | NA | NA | TGTGCCAGCAGCTCCGACAGGCACACCGGGGAGCTGTTTTTT | CASSSDRHTGELFF
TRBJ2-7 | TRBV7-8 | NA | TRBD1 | TGTGCCAGCAGCTTTACAGGGGACGAGCAGTACTTC | CASSFTGDEQYF
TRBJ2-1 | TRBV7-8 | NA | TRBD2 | TGTGCCAGCAGCTTAGCCTCTCCCGGGACTAGCGGCGTTCGTTCACAGTTCTTC | CASSLASPGTSGVRSQFF
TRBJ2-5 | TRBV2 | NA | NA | TGTGCCAGCTACGAAACCCGGTACCAAGAGACCCAGTACTTC | CASYETRYQETQYF
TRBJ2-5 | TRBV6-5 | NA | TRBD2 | TGTGCCAGCGAGGGGACTAGCGGTCAAGAGACCCAGTACTTC | CASEGTSGQETQYF
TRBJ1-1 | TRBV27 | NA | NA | TGTGCCAGCACGGGAGGGGCAGGGACTGAAGCTTTCTTT | CASTGGAGTEAFF
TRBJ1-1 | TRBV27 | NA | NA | TGTGCCAGCAGTGCAGTGAACACTGAAGCTTTCTTT | CASSAVNTEAFF
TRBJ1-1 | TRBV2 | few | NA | TGTGCCAGCAGATCCACCGGGAGCCTATCTGAAGCTTTCTTT | CASRSTGSLSEAFF
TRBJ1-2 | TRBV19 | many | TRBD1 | TGTGCCAGTAGTATTCGGGGACAGGGACATGGCTACACCTTC | CASSIRGQGHGYTF
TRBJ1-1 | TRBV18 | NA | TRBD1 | TGTGCCAGCTCTGCGGACAGGGGTGAAGCTTTCTTT | CASSADRGEAFF
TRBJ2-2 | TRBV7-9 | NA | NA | TGTGCCAGCAGCTCAACCCGCGGGCTACCGAACACCGGGGAGCTGTTTTTT | CASSSTRGLPNTGELFF
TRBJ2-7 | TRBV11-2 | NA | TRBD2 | TGTGCCAGCAGCCCTCAGAGACTAGCACATAGGTACGAGCAGTACTTC | CASSPQRLAHRYEQYF
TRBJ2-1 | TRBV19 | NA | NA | TGTGCCAGTAGCTCAAATGAGTATACAGGGTCCGAGCAGTTCTTC | CASSSNEYTGSEQFF
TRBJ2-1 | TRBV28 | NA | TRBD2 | TGTGCCAGCAGCCCAAGGGAGGGCTACAATGAGCAGTTCTTC | CASSPREGYNEQFF
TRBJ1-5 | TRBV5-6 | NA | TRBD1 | TGTGCCAGCAGCTTGGGACAGGGAGATCAGCCCCAGCATTTT | CASSLGQGDQPQHF
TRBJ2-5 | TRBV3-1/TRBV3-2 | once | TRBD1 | TGTGCCAGCACCCCAATGACAGGGTTCCAAGAGACCCAGTACTTC | CASTPMTGFQETQYF
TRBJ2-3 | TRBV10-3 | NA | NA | TGTGCCATCAGTGAGTCGTGGGCTAGCCGAAGCGGCACAGATACGCAGTATTTT | CAISESWASRSGTDTQYF
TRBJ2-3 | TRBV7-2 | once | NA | TGTGCCAGCAGCTTAGTATCGGGAGTTGATACGCAGTATTTT | CASSLVSGVDTQYF
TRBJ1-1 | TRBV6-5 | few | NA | TGTGCCAGCAGACAGAGCAACACCGAAGCTTTCTTT | CASRQSNTEAFF
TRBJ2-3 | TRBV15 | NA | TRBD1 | TGTGCCACCAGCAGAGGTGGACTGGGAGGCAGGGGGCCCACAGATACGCAGTATTTT | CATSRGGLGGRGPTDTQYF
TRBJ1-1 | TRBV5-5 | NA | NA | TGTGCCAGCAGCTTTCAGGGTGAGACTGAAGCTTTCTTT | CASSFQGETEAFF
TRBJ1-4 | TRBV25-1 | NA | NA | TGTGCCAGCAGTGAATGGAGACAGCGAAATGAAAAACTGTTTTTT | CASSEWRQRNEKLFF
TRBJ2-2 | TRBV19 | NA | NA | TGTGCCAGTAGTGGCATAGGGGGGGGCACCGGGGAGCTGTTTTTT | CASSGIGGGTGELFF
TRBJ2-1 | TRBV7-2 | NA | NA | TGTGCCAGCAGCCCCCGAGGCGGAAGCTCCTACAATGAGCAGTTCTTC | CASSPRGGSSYNEQFF
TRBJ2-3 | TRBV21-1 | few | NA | TGTGCCAGCAGCTCTAGACTAGCGGGGGCCGATACGCAGTATTTT | CASSSRLAGADTQYF
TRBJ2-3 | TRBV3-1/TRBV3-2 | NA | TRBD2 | TGTGCCAGCAGCCAGATCACAGCGGGATATATGGATACGCAGTATTTT | CASSQITAGYMDTQYF
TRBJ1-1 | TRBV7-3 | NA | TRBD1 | TGTGCCAGCAGCTTAAGACAGGGGGCGACTGAAGCTTTCTTT | CASSLRQGATEAFF